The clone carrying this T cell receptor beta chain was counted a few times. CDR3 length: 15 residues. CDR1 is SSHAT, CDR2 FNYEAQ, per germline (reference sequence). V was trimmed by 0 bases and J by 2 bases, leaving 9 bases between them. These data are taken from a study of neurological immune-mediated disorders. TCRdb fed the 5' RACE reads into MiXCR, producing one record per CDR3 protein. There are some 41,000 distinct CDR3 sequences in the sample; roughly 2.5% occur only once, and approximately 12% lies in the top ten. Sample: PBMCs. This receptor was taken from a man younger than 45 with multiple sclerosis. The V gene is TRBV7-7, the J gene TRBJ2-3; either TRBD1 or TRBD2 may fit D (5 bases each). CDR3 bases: TGTGCCAGCAGCTTAGCGGGGACCCCCACAGATACGCAGTATTTT. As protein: CASSLAGTPTDTQYF.